Each of the 9 T cell receptor beta chains below was sequenced from the same sample in a study of T cell repertoires in aging, cancer and after chemotherapy. Rearranged V-D-J TRB sequences were amplified with a mixed TRB-A/B primer pool. MiXCR, run by TCRdb on the multiplex PCR reads, gives a single entry per CDR3 protein. Here the sample spans 500 to 650 distinct CDR3 sequences, 15% to 20% being singletons. TCR beta rearrangements were amplified from peripheral blood genomic DNA. Sequenced input: blood. The source of these receptors is a human donor with a solid tumor.

The chain is built from TRBV30 and TRBJ2-1, with D perhaps TRBD2 (5 bases). V was trimmed by 5 bases and J by 4 bases, leaving 15 bases between them. The CDR3 covers 14 residues. Per the germline V gene, CDR1 is GTSNPN and CDR2 is SVGIG (reference sequence). In DNA, the CDR3 is TGTGCCTGGGGATCAAAACGGGGATACAATGAGCAGTTCTTC. This translates into CAWGSKRGYNEQFF.

This clonotype showed up just a few times. V is TRBV5-4 and J is TRBJ2-7; TRBD1 matches 7 bases. Germline lookup yields CDR1 SGHNT and CDR2 YYREEE (reference sequence). With 0 bases clipped from V and 10 bases from J, the junction kept 7 bases outside the gene matches. There are 13 residues in the CDR3. CDR3 residues: CASSLVPRDSQYF. CDR3 sequence (DNA): TGTGCCAGCAGCTTGGTCCCCAGGGACAGTCAGTACTTC.

This clonotype counts as large (0.1 to 1%). This chain links TRBV6-4 with TRBJ2-1; 8 bases fit TRBD2. The CDR3 is 16 amino acids. Looked up from germline, CDR1 is MRHNA and CDR2 is SNTAGT. J lost 3 bases, V lost 0 bases, and 4 bases had no gene match. As DNA, the CDR3 is TGTGCCAGCAGTGACTCTACTAGCGGAGACTACAATGAGCAGTTCTTC. Its translation: CASSDSTSGDYNEQFF.

This clonotype is termed large (0.1 to 1%). This sequence joins TRBV6-1 and TRBJ2-6, with 10 bases that match TRBD1. The CDR3 contains 15 residues. Germline V gene data show CDR1 as MNHNS and CDR2 as SASEGT. V was clipped by 11 bases and J by 0 bases; unmatched bases: 4. CDR3 in amino acids: CAGRTGGSGANVLTF. Here the CDR3 DNA reads TGTGCCGGTCGGACAGGGGGCTCTGGGGCCAACGTCCTGACTTTC.

The sample holds one count of this clonotype. The chain recombines TRBV5-5 with TRBJ1-1; 7 bases map to TRBD1. Germline V lookup: CDR1 SGHKS, CDR2 YYEKEE (reference sequence). The J segment lost 3 bases and the V segment lost 2 bases, leaving 1 base of the junction unmatched. The CDR3 totals 13 residues. The CDR3 loop is CASSFQGDTEAFF. The CDR3 DNA sequence: TGTGCCAGCAGCTTTCAGGGGGACACTGAAGCTTTCTTT.

The sample holds a few counts of this clonotype. The rearrangement uses TRBV20-1 and TRBJ2-5; tentatively, D is TRBD1 (5 bases). V was cut by 8 bases and J by 1 base, with 17 bases left in between. This CDR3 spans 14 amino acids. Germline CDR1 DFQATT, CDR2 SNEGSKA (reference sequence). CDR3 sequence (DNA): TGCAGTTTTCCCCCCTCGACAGCCCAAGAGACCCAGTACTTC. Translating it yields CSFPPSTAQETQYF.

The CDR3 region has the DNA TGTGCCAGCAGCCCACTCTTGGGACTAGCGGGACTTTCCCCTTACAATGAGCAGTTCTTC. This gives the protein CASSPLLGLAGLSPYNEQFF. The chain links TRBV11-2 to TRBJ2-1, with 13 bases fitting TRBD2. CDR1 SGHAT and CDR2 FQNNGV come from the germline V gene. The CDR3 loop spans 20 amino acids. The ends lost 5 bases at V and 4 bases at J; junction bases unmatched: 17.

This clonotype is labeled as large. V is TRBV27 and J is TRBJ1-3, with TRBD1 as a possible D gene (6 bases). Germline assignment: CDR1 MNHEY and CDR2 SMNVEV (reference sequence). The CDR3 is made up of 15 amino acids. V was pared by 6 bases and J by 3 bases, with 15 bases between. The CDR3 bases are TGTGCCAGCAGGCGTAACAGGGAACGTGGAAACACCATATATTTT. Translated: CASRRNRERGNTIYF.

The sample holds a few counts of this clonotype. DNA for the CDR3: TGTGCCAGCAGCGGGAGGGTGGGAAATGAGCAGTTCTTC. Protein: CASSGRVGNEQFF. This sequence joins TRBV27 and TRBJ2-1, with TRBD2 matching over 8 bases. CDR1 is MNHEY and CDR2 is SMNVEV in the germline V gene (reference sequence). The ends lost 6 bases at V and 7 bases at J; junction bases unmatched: 5. The CDR3 loop spans 13 amino acids.